Here is one T cell receptor (beta chain) with its context. TCR beta CDR3 region amplification was performed from RNA transcripts. Initially, a first-round RT-PCR of the TCR CDR3 employed the HTBI primer set. TCRdb ran MiXCR on the multiplex PCR reads and lists one entry per CDR3 protein. The sample includes around 490,000 distinct CDR3 sequences, 15% to 20% of them seen just once. Germline assignment: CDR1 MDHEN and CDR2 SYDVKM. This CDR3 comprises 17 residues. The trim removed 3 bases at V and 1 base at J, leaving 8 bases unmatched. A patient was excluded if there was uncontrolled infection, other autoimmune disease, pregnancy or lactation. These data come from a study of T cells in Graves' hyperthyroidism and ophthalmopathy.

Sequencing input: blood. This TCR derives from a man aged 35 to 55 with Graves' ophthalmopathy. This sequence joins TRBV28 and TRBJ1-5, with TRBD1 matching 8 bases. In DNA form, the CDR3 reads TGTGCCAGCAGTTTCCGACAGGGGATGCGGAGCAATCAGCCCCAGCATTTT. Translation: CASSFRQGMRSNQPQHF.